The sample holds a few counts of the clone carrying this T cell receptor (beta chain). V lost 4 bases to trimming and J lost 4 bases; unmatched junction nucleotides: 2. CDR1 is MRHNA and CDR2 is SNTAGT in the germline V gene. The CDR3 length is 16 residues. The entry originates in a study of blood T cell repertoires in COVID-19. Participants' own reports of clinical history determined their cohort assignment. Clones were read by immunoSEQ multiplex PCR, and TCRdb kept only the in-frame ones, dropping some. The table lists fewer than 300,000 clones, approximately 83% of them singletons. The chain combines TRBV6-4 with TRBJ2-3, with TRBD2 identical over 16 bases. This receptor was obtained from a woman in her 30s who had recovered from COVID-19. Sequencing input: PBMCs or T cells enriched from blood (not recorded which). In DNA, the CDR3 is TGTGCCAGCAGTGCGGGACTAGCGGGAGGGCCAGATACGCAGTATTTT. This encodes CASSAGLAGGPDTQYF.